This passage covers 20 T cell receptor beta chains from one sample sequenced in a study of cytomegalovirus exposure and HLA in healthy donors. The primer mix had 60 Vbeta and 13 Jbeta primers. Only in-frame clones appear in the TCRdb table, and some are missing; sequencing was by immunoSEQ multiplex PCR. The sample holds about 100,000 clones, approximately 71% seen once. Sample: PBMCs. The receptors derive from a male donor in good health and CMV-seropositive.

This clone has just one count. This sequence joins TRBV20-1 and TRBJ2-3; no reliable D call. The germline V gene encodes CDR1 DFQATT and CDR2 SNEGSKA (reference sequence). The CDR3 sequence is 11 residues long. V lost 5 bases and J lost 4, with 7 bases in between. Here the CDR3 DNA reads TGCAGTGCTGCCGACTCAGATACGCAGTATTTT. Protein: CSAADSDTQYF.

The chain combines TRBV5-4 with TRBJ2-2, with a possible D match to TRBD2 (5 bases). The CDR3 consists of 16 residues. In germline, CDR1 is SGHNT, CDR2 YYREEE (reference sequence). Trimming cost V 3 bases and J 1 base, with 13 bases left between them. The CDR3 DNA reads as TGTGCCAGCAGCTCCCCCCTGGCGGGGAACACCGGGGAGCTGTTTTTT. Translation gives CASSSPLAGNTGELFF.

In its sample, this clone was seen a few times. This chain connects TRBV4-3 to TRBJ2-1; 7 nucleotides align to TRBD2. Germline CDR1 and CDR2: LGHNA and YSLEER. V gave up 4 bases and J gave up 8 bases; unmatched junction bases: 11. The CDR3 covers 15 residues. The CDR3 coding sequence is TGCGCCAGCAGCCCCGGAGGACTAGAGGGCGATGAGCAGTTCTTC. Protein product: CASSPGGLEGDEQFF.

The chain links TRBV4-1 to TRBJ2-1, with TRBD2 identical over 8 bases. Per the germline V gene, CDR1 is MGHRA and CDR2 is YSYEKL. Trimming took 0 bases from V and 2 from J; bases not matched to a gene: 3. The CDR3 totals 16 residues. The CDR3 region has the DNA TGCGCCAGCAGCCAAGAAGTAGCGGGAACCTACAATGAGCAGTTCTTC. This gives the protein CASSQEVAGTYNEQFF.

The V gene is TRBV2, the J gene TRBJ1-5; no clear D gene. V was cut by 0 bases and J by 4 bases, with 10 bases left in between. Germline lookup yields CDR1 SNHLY and CDR2 FYNNEI. The CDR3 is 15 residues long. For the CDR3, the DNA is TGTGCCAGCAGTGAAGCGCCGGGAGGGAATCAGCCCCAGCATTTT. Translation: CASSEAPGGNQPQHF.

The chain is built from TRBV28 and TRBJ2-1, with 9 bases matching TRBD2. The CDR3 has 15 residues. The J segment lost 5 bases and the V segment lost 6 bases, leaving 8 bases of the junction unmatched. Germline V gene data show CDR1 as MDHEN and CDR2 as SYDVKM. The CDR3 DNA follows: TGTGCCAGCAGCCCCTTGAAGCGGGAGGACAATGAGCAGTTCTTC. This gives the protein CASSPLKREDNEQFF.

The J gene is TRBJ2-1, the V gene TRBV29-1; perhaps TRBD2 as D (5 bases). The CDR3 extends over 11 amino acids. Trimming left V 7 bases short and J 7 bases short, with 11 bases between. Per the germline V gene, CDR1 is SQVTM and CDR2 is ANQGSEA. The DNA of the CDR3 is TGCAGCGGTGACCGGGGTAATGAGCAGTTCTTC. Translation gives CSGDRGNEQFF.

This sequence joins TRBV27 and TRBJ1-1; D uncertain. V dropped 6 bases and J dropped 1 base, with 9 bases sitting between them. CDR1 MNHEY and CDR2 SMNVEV come from the germline V gene (reference sequence). The CDR3 extends over 13 amino acids. Here the CDR3 reads CASRHDWNTEAFF. For the CDR3, the DNA is TGTGCCAGCAGGCACGACTGGAACACTGAAGCTTTCTTT.

This rearrangement joins TRBV19 to TRBJ2-5; D is possibly TRBD1 (5 bases). V gave up 4 bases and J gave up 5 bases, with 5 bases separating them. The CDR3 totals 11 residues. Germline V lookup: CDR1 LNHDA, CDR2 SQIVND (reference sequence). The CDR3 DNA sequence: TGTGCCAGTAGTAAGGGGGAGACCCAGTACTTC. It yields the protein CASSKGETQYF.

The V and J genes are TRBV5-4 and TRBJ2-5; TRBD2 might be the D (5 bases). The tail of the sequence fits TRBJ2-7 better, so the J call may be wrong. Per germline, CDR1 SGHNT and CDR2 YYREEE (reference sequence). The CDR3 runs 15 residues. Here the CDR3 DNA reads TGTGCCAGCAGCTTGGCCTTAGGGAGCTCCTACGAGCAGTACTTC. It specifies CASSLALGSSYEQYF.

This chain links TRBV27 with TRBJ1-6; D remains ambiguous. The V end lost 1 base, the J end lost 6 bases, and 10 bases lay between the germline ends. Germline V lookup: CDR1 MNHEY, CDR2 SMNVEV (reference sequence). The CDR3 is 15 residues long. Written as DNA, the CDR3 is TGTGCCAGCAGTTTATTCAACAGCCTTAATTCACCCCTCCACTTT. Translation: CASSLFNSLNSPLHF.

The chain uses TRBV10-2 and TRBJ2-3; TRBD2 might be the D (5 bases). CDR1 is WSHSY, CDR2 SAAADI, per germline. V lost 0 bases, J lost 5 bases, and 12 bases lay in between. This CDR3 comprises 15 residues. Here the CDR3 DNA reads TGCGCCAGCAGTGAGTCCGGGGATTTCGGAGATACGCAGTATTTT. Translated: CASSESGDFGDTQYF.

The chain recombines TRBV18 with TRBJ2-7; 11 bases agree with TRBD1. The V gene's germline CDR1 is KGHSH and CDR2 LQKENI. V trimming: 0 bases; J trimming: 2 bases; junction bases outside the gene matches: 0. The length of the CDR3 is 15 residues. The CDR3 sequence is CASSPPGQGAYEQYF. CDR3 nucleotides: TGTGCCAGCTCACCACCGGGACAGGGGGCCTACGAGCAGTACTTC.

The chain links TRBV7-9 to TRBJ2-7; D is ambiguous. The CDR3 contains 13 residues. Germline V gene data show CDR1 as SEHNR and CDR2 as FQNEAQ (reference sequence). The V end was cut by 2 bases, the J end by 2 bases, with 7 bases between. CDR3 nucleotide sequence: TGTGCCAGCAGCTTACGAGGAACCTACGAGCAGTACTTC. It specifies CASSLRGTYEQYF.

The chain employs TRBV6-5 and TRBJ2-2, with D possibly being TRBD1 (5 bases). Trimming shortened V by 5 bases and J by 2 bases, and 12 bases separated the two germline ends. Germline assignment: CDR1 MNHEY and CDR2 SVGAGI. The CDR3 length is 15 residues. CDR3 protein: CASSAQGSNTGELFF. CDR3 nucleotides: TGTGCCAGCAGTGCTCAGGGTTCTAACACCGGGGAGCTGTTTTTT.

The chain's CDR3 is CASSLRPAGDEQYF. The CDR3 coding sequence is TGTGCCAGCAGCTTAAGGCCAGCGGGAGACGAGCAGTACTTC. This sequence joins TRBV7-9 and TRBJ2-5, with 8 bases that match TRBD2. The DNA end is a closer match to TRBJ2-7, so the J assignment may be wrong. The CDR3 contains 14 residues. CDR1 is SEHNR, CDR2 FQNEAQ, per germline (reference sequence).

The chain couples TRBV4-3 to TRBJ1-5, with unresolved D. Germline V lookup: CDR1 LGHNA, CDR2 YSLEER. The CDR3 runs to 15 residues. Deletions cut 0 bases from V and 3 bases from J, with 9 bases between. The CDR3, as DNA: TGCGCCAGCAGCCAAGAGGCCACAGTCAATCAGCCCCAGCATTTT. Translating gives CASSQEATVNQPQHF.

This clone has more than one count but fewer than ten. The rearrangement links TRBV27 to TRBJ2-1, with unresolved D. Trimming removed 6 bases at V and 8 bases at J, with 14 bases between. This CDR3 is built from 13 residues. Germline loops: CDR1 MNHEY, CDR2 SMNVEV (reference sequence). The CDR3: CASREGRPHEQFF. The CDR3 region has the DNA TGTGCCAGCAGGGAAGGCAGGCCCCATGAGCAGTTCTTC.

This sequence joins TRBV6-1 and TRBJ1-2; 9 positions agree with TRBD1. CDR1 and CDR2 (germline): MNHNS, SASEGT. Trimming at V came to 4 bases and at J to 3 bases, leaving 6 bases not matched to a gene. The CDR3 runs to 15 residues. The chain's CDR3 is CASSGRDRVYYGYTF. In DNA, the CDR3 is TGTGCCAGCAGTGGCCGGGACAGGGTGTACTATGGCTACACCTTC.

The chain joins TRBV5-1 to TRBJ2-3, with 11 bases matching TRBD2. The germline V gene has CDR1 SGHRS and CDR2 YFSETQ. The CDR3 covers 17 residues. Trimming took 1 base from V and 2 from J; bases not matched to a gene: 6. The DNA of the CDR3 is TGCGCCAGCAGCTTGCAGGCTAGCGGGAGGATCACAGATACGCAGTATTTT. This sequence encodes CASSLQASGRITDTQYF.